Shown below are 23 T cell receptor beta chains from a single sample sequenced in a study of cytomegalovirus exposure and HLA in healthy donors. PCR employed 60 Vbeta and 13 Jbeta primers. Assay used: immunoSEQ multiplex PCR; TCRdb lists only in-frame clones, some missing. The table includes tens of thousands of clones, roughly 90% detected once. The specimen sequenced was PBMCs. The receptors stem from a woman aged 18 to 35 in good health and CMV-seronegative.

This chain joins TRBV15 and TRBJ2-2, with 9 nucleotides matching TRBD2. This CDR3 is 15 amino acids long. In germline, CDR1 is LNHNV, CDR2 YYDKDF (reference sequence). Trimming at V came to 3 bases and at J to 5 bases, leaving 4 bases not matched to a gene. Here the CDR3 reads CATSRWLAGTGELFF. The CDR3, as DNA: TGTGCCACCAGCAGGTGGCTAGCGGGAACCGGGGAGCTGTTTTTT.

The V call is TRBV19, the J call TRBJ1-5; possible D gene TRBD1, 5 bases. The CDR3 consists of 16 residues. V was shortened by 6 bases and J by 5 bases, with 20 bases between the two germline ends. The germline gives CDR1 LNHDA, CDR2 SQIVND (reference sequence). CDR3 bases: TGTGCCAGTAGAAGTATCGCCGACAGAAATTATCAGCCCCAGCATTTT. Translation gives CASRSIADRNYQPQHF.

The rearrangement links TRBV10-1 to TRBJ1-2; the D is unclear. CDR1 is WNHNN and CDR2 is SYGVQD in the germline V gene (reference sequence). The CDR3 runs 14 residues. Trimming left V 3 bases short and J 6 bases short, with 14 bases between. CDR3: CASSEASNEDGYTF. CDR3 bases: TGCGCCAGCAGTGAAGCTTCAAACGAGGATGGCTACACCTTC.

V and J are TRBV9 and TRBJ2-3; a weak D match, TRBD1 (6 bases). Germline V gene data show CDR1 as SGDLS and CDR2 as YYNGEE. The CDR3 totals 16 residues. Between the trimmed V and J ends, which lost 3 bases and 0 bases, there was a span of 14 bases. CDR3 in amino acids: CASSAKRTASTDTQYF. The CDR3 coding sequence is TGTGCCAGCAGCGCTAAGAGGACAGCGAGCACAGATACGCAGTATTTT. Supplemented by reference TRBV9 and TRBJ2-3, the full variable domain reads DSGVTQTPKHLITATGQRVTLRCSPRSGDLSVYWYQQSLDQGLQFLIQYYNGEERAKGNILERFSAQQFPDLHSELNLSSLELGDSALYFCASSAKRTASTDTQYFGPGTRLTVL.

The rearrangement links TRBV27 to TRBJ2-3; TRBD2 matches 13 bases. CDR1 is MNHEY, CDR2 SMNVEV, per germline (reference sequence). V was pared by 6 bases and J by 2 bases, with 11 bases of the junction left unmatched. The CDR3 runs 18 residues. CDR3: CASSGLAGVPTTTDTQYF. The DNA of the CDR3 is TGTGCCAGCAGCGGACTAGCGGGGGTCCCAACCACCACAGATACGCAGTATTTT.

J is TRBJ2-5 and V is TRBV9, with a weak D call TRBD2 (6 bases). The germline V and J ends were trimmed by 0 bases and 2 bases, with 8 bases remaining between them. The CDR3 has 14 amino acids. CDR1 is SGDLS and CDR2 is YYNGEE in the germline V gene. Here the CDR3 reads CASSVARGQETQYF. CDR3 sequence (DNA): TGTGCCAGCAGCGTAGCTCGGGGGCAAGAGACCCAGTACTTC.

The chain's CDR3 is CSGGSGGRVETQYF. The DNA of the CDR3 is TGCAGTGGCGGGTCGGGCGGGAGGGTGGAGACCCAGTACTTC. This rearrangement joins TRBV29-1 to TRBJ2-5, with 9 bases that match TRBD2. CDR3 length equals 14 residues. Per germline, CDR1 SQVTM and CDR2 ANQGSEA.

This clone was seen once. CDR3 DNA: TGTGCCAGCAGTTTGACGGGACATAGCTCTGGAAACACCATATATTTT. It codes for CASSLTGHSSGNTIYF. This rearrangement joins TRBV6-5 to TRBJ1-3; maybe TRBD1 (6 bases). The CDR3 consists of 16 residues. Germline loops: CDR1 MNHEY, CDR2 SVGAGI. With 4 bases removed from V and 0 bases from J, the gap between germline ends came to 13 bases.

The V gene is TRBV10-2, the J gene TRBJ2-5; TRBD1 might be the D (6 bases). The end of the DNA fits TRBJ2-7 better, so the J call may be wrong. Germline values: CDR1 WSHSY, CDR2 SAAADI. CDR3 length equals 13 residues. The CDR3 DNA reads TGCGCCAGCAGTGAACAACAGGGCTACGAGCAGTACTTC. Encoded protein: CASSEQQGYEQYF.

The V and J genes are TRBV30 and TRBJ2-1; unclear D gene. CDR1 GTSNPN and CDR2 SVGIG come from the germline V gene (reference sequence). With 3 bases removed from V and 7 bases from J, the gap between germline ends came to 4 bases. The CDR3 runs 10 residues. The CDR3 DNA follows: TGTGCCTGGAGGGCAAATGAGCAGTTCTTC. As protein: CAWRANEQFF.

A remark on this clone: Other nucleotide sequences in the sample specify the same CDR3. The chain links TRBV4-2 to TRBJ2-7; 7 nucleotides match TRBD1. J was trimmed by 2 bases and V by 1 base; bases with no gene match: 2. This CDR3 comprises 14 residues. Germline V gene lookup returns CDR1 LGHNA and CDR2 YNFKEQ. CDR3 sequence (DNA): TGTGCCAGCAGCCAAGGGACAGGTCCCTACGAGCAGTACTTC. Protein: CASSQGTGPYEQYF.

The V and J genes are TRBV5-1 and TRBJ2-5; the D gene is possibly TRBD2 (5 bases). With 3 bases removed from V and 4 bases from J, the gap between germline ends came to 13 bases. The CDR3 runs to 14 residues. Germline V gene sequence: CDR1 SGHRS, CDR2 YFSETQ. CDR3 DNA: TGCGCCAGCAGCTCATTGGGCGGGCGAGAGACCCAGTACTTC. Protein product: CASSSLGGRETQYF.

The chain combines TRBV15 with TRBJ2-7, with 8 nucleotides matching TRBD1. The CDR3 is 15 residues long. Looked up from germline, CDR1 is LNHNV and CDR2 is YYDKDF (reference sequence). The J segment lost 1 base and the V segment lost 6 bases, leaving 8 bases of the junction unmatched. CDR3 DNA: TGTGCCACCAGTAGGGGGCAGGGGGCTTCCTACGAGCAGTACTTC. Translation gives CATSRGQGASYEQYF.

This chain links TRBV28 with TRBJ1-3; the D gene is possibly TRBD1 (5 bases). Trimming removed 6 bases from V and 3 bases from J, with 24 bases in between. The CDR3 totals 18 residues. Germline V gene lookup returns CDR1 MDHEN and CDR2 SYDVKM. The CDR3 DNA reads TGTGCCAGCAGCTCGACCCCCCAGGGTTCCATCCTTGGAAACACCATATATTTT. Translating gives CASSSTPQGSILGNTIYF. Full variable domain (remainder filled in from reference TRBV28 and TRBJ1-3): DVKVTQSSRYLVKRTGEKVFLECVQDMDHENMFWYRQDPGLGLRLIYFSYDVKMKEKGDIPEGYSVSREKKERFSLILESASTNQTSMYLCASSSTPQGSILGNTIYFGEGSWLTVV.

DNA of the CDR3: TGTGCCAGCAGTTACTCAACAGGGATTCCTGGCTACACCTTC. Protein: CASSYSTGIPGYTF. V gene TRBV6-5 combines with J gene TRBJ1-2, with a tentative D call TRBD1 (6 bases). The ends were cut back, 0 bases at V and 7 bases at J, with 12 bases in the middle. The CDR3 consists of 14 residues. CDR1 and CDR2 (germline): MNHEY, SVGAGI.

The V gene is TRBV5-1, the J gene TRBJ1-4, with TRBD1 identical over 8 bases. Germline trimming cut 1 base from V and 8 bases from J; bases unmatched to any gene: 4. The CDR3 spans 14 residues. Germline V CDR1 and CDR2: SGHRS, YFSETQ. The CDR3 DNA is TGCGCCAGCAGCTTGCAGGGGGCGAGAGAAAAACTGTTTTTT. Translation gives CASSLQGAREKLFF.

The chain joins TRBV9 to TRBJ2-7; 14 bases match TRBD2. The junction had 1 base not matched to a gene; V was cut back by 2 bases and J by 3 bases. The CDR3 loop spans 15 amino acids. The V gene's germline CDR1 is SGDLS and CDR2 YYNGEE. CDR3 nucleotide sequence: TGTGCCAGCAGCGTGGGACTAGCGGGAGACTACGAGCAGTACTTC. As protein: CASSVGLAGDYEQYF.

The chain has TRBV2 and TRBJ2-3, with 8 bases aligning to TRBD2. V dropped 6 bases and J dropped 0; count of bases not matched to a gene: 2. CDR3 length: 14 residues. From germline, CDR1 is SNHLY and CDR2 FYNNEI. In nucleotides, the CDR3 is TGTGCCAGCAGGGTAGCGGGGAGCACAGATACGCAGTATTTT. The encoded protein is CASRVAGSTDTQYF.

This chain joins TRBV11-1 and TRBJ2-3, with D possibly TRBD1 on 5 matching bases. The CDR3 extends over 16 amino acids. Germline V gene lookup returns CDR1 SGHAT and CDR2 FQDESV (reference sequence). V was trimmed by 2 bases and J by 3 bases, leaving 15 bases between them. Written as DNA, the CDR3 is TGTGCCAGCAGCTTATTGCAGGGTCTTTTAACAGATACGCAGTATTTT. It encodes CASSLLQGLLTDTQYF.

The chain joins TRBV11-2 to TRBJ1-5, with 10 bases matching TRBD1. This CDR3 comprises 16 residues. Losses at the gene ends were 5 bases for V and 2 bases for J; bases not matched to a gene: 6. CDR1 is SGHAT, CDR2 FQNNGV, per germline. Here the CDR3 reads CASSLTGTGGNQPQHF. In DNA, the CDR3 is TGTGCCAGCAGCCTTACCGGGACAGGGGGCAATCAGCCCCAGCATTTT.

V and J are TRBV30 and TRBJ2-1, with D tentatively TRBD2 (6 bases). The CDR3 spans 11 residues. Trimming removed 6 bases at V and 11 bases at J, with 14 bases between. Per the germline V gene, CDR1 is GTSNPN and CDR2 is SVGIG (reference sequence). For the CDR3, the DNA is TGTGCCTGCCAAGTGGAGGGGAAGCAGTTCTTC. Protein: CACQVEGKQFF.

The chain links TRBV2 to TRBJ2-3; D is perhaps TRBD2 (5 bases). Germline lookup yields CDR1 SNHLY and CDR2 FYNNEI. The CDR3 spans 13 residues. The V and J ends lost 3 bases and 4 bases respectively, with 8 bases between them. In nucleotides, the CDR3 is TGTGCCAGCAGTGACCCGCGGGCAGATACGCAGTATTTT. Its translation: CASSDPRADTQYF.

The chain uses TRBV7-2 and TRBJ2-3; 10 nucleotides match TRBD2. The CDR3 consists of 16 residues. J gave up 2 bases and V 6 bases, and 8 bases lay outside the gene matches. Germline CDR1 reads SGHTA; CDR2 reads FQGNSA. CDR3: CASSSFGLADTDTQYF. The CDR3 DNA is TGTGCCAGCAGTTCATTTGGACTAGCGGACACAGATACGCAGTATTTT.